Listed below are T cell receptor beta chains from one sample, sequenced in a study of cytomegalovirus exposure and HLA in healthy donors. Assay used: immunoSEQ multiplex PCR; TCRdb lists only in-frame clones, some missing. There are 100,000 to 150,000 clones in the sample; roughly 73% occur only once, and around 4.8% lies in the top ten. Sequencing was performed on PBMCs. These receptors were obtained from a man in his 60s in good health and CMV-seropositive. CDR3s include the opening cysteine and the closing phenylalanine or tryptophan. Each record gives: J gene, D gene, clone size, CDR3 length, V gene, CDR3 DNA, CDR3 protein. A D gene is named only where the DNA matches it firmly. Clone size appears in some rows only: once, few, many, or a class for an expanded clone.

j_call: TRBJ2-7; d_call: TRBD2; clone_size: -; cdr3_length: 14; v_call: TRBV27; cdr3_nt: TGTGCCAGCAGTTTATGGGGGGGGGAAGACGAGCAGTACTTC; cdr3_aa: CASSLWGGEDEQYF
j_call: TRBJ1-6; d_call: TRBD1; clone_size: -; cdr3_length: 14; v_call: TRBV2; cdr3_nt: TGTGCCAGCAGTTACAGGGGGCAGAATTCACCCCTCCACTTT; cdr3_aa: CASSYRGQNSPLHF
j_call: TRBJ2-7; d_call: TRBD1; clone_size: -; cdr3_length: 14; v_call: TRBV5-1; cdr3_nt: TGCGCCAGCAGCTTTGACAGGGATTCCTACGAGCAGTACTTC; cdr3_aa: CASSFDRDSYEQYF
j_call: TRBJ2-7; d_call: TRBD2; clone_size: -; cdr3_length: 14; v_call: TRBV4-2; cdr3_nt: TGTGCCAGCAGCGTATCGGGACTAGCGGGGGAGCAGTACTTC; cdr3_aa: CASSVSGLAGEQYF
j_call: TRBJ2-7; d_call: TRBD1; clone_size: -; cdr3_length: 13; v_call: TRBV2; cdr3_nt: TGTGCCAGCAGCCGGGACAGAACCTACGAGCAGTACTTC; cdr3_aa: CASSRDRTYEQYF
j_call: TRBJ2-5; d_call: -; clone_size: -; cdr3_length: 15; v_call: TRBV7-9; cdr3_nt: TGTGCCAGCAGCTTTCGACAGGACCCTCAAGAGACCCAGTACTTC; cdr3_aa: CASSFRQDPQETQYF
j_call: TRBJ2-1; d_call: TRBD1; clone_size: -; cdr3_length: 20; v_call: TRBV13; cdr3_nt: TGTGCCAGCAGCCCCCCGAACCCCGATTCATTAGACAGGGATGGCAATGAGCAGTTCTTC; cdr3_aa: CASSPPNPDSLDRDGNEQFF
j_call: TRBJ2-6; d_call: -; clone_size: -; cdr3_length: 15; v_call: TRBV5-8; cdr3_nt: TGTGCCAGCAGCTCCCCAGGGGCAGGGGCCAACGTCCTGACTTTC; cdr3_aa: CASSSPGAGANVLTF
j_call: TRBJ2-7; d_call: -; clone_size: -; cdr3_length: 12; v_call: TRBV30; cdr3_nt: TGTGCCTTCCATAGGGGGTCCGGCGAGCAGTACTTC; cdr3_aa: CAFHRGSGEQYF
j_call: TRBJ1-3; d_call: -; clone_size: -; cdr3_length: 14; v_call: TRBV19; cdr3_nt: TGTGCCAGTAAATCCGACACCTCTGGAAACACCATATATTTT; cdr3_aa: CASKSDTSGNTIYF
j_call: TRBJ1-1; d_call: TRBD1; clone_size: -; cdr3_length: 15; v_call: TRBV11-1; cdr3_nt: TGTGCCAGCAGCTTGTGGACAGGGGAGTGGACTGAAGCTTTCTTT; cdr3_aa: CASSLWTGEWTEAFF
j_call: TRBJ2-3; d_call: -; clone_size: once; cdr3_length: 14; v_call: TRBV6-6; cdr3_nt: TGTGCCAGCACCTCAGGGCCTTCCACAGATACGCAGTATTTT; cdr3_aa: CASTSGPSTDTQYF
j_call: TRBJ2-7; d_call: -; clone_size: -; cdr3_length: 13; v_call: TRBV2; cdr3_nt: TGTGCCAGCGCCCCAGACAGGGAGGACGAGCAGTACTTC; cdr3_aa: CASAPDREDEQYF
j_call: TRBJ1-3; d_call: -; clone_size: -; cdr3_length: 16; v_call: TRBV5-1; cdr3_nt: TGCGCCAGCAGCTCACTGACAGTTTCCTCTGGAAACACCATATATTTT; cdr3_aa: CASSSLTVSSGNTIYF
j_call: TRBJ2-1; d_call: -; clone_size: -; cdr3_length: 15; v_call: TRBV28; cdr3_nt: TGTGCCAGCAGTTCACGGGAGGGGGCGATTAATGAGCAGTTCTTC; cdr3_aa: CASSSREGAINEQFF
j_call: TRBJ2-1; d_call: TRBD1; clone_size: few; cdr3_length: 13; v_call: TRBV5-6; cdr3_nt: TGTGCCAGCAGCCATTACAGGGGGAGTGAGCAGTTCTTC; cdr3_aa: CASSHYRGSEQFF
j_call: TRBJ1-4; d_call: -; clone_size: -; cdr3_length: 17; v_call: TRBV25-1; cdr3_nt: TGTGCCAGCAGTGAAACGGGATCGTGGGGTGGGAATGAAAAACTGTTTTTT; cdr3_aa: CASSETGSWGGNEKLFF
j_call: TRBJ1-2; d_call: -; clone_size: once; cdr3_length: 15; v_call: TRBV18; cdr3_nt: TGTGCCAGCTCACTCCGGGAAGGACTAAGAGGGGGCTACACCTTC; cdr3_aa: CASSLREGLRGGYTF
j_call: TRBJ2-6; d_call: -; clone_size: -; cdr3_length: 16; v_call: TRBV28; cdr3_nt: TGTGCCACCGCCACTTCGTACCCCTCTGGGGCCAACGTCCTGACTTTC; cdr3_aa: CATATSYPSGANVLTF
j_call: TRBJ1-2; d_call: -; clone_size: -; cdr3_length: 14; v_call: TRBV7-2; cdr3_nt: TGTGCCAGCAGCGAAATCCGAGCTTACTATGGCTACACCTTC; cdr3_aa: CASSEIRAYYGYTF
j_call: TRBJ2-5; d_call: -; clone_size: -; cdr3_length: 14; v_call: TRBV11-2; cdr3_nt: TGTGCCAGCAGCTTTTCGACCACCCAGGGGACCCAGTACTTC; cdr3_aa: CASSFSTTQGTQYF
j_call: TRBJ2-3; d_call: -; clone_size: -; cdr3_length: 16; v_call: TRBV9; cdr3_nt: TGTGCCAGCAGCGTTTCTCCGGGGTCGGGCACAGATACGCAGTATTTT; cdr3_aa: CASSVSPGSGTDTQYF
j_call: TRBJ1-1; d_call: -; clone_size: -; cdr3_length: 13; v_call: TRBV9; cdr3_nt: TGTGCCAGCAGCGTAGCAGGAGGGCGCCAAGCTTTCTTT; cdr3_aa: CASSVAGGRQAFF
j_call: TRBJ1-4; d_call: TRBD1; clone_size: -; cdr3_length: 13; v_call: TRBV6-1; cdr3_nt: TGTGCCAGCCTGGACAGGGATACAGAAAAACTGTTTTTT; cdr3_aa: CASLDRDTEKLFF
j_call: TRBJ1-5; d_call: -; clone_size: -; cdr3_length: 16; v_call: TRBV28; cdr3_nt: TGTGCCAGCAGGGCGTCGGCCAGGCAGGGCAATCAGCCCCAGCATTTT; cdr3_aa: CASRASARQGNQPQHF
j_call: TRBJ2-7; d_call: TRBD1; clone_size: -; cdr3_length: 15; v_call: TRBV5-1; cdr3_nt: TGCGCCAGCAGTCCACCGACAGGGGGCACGGACGAGCAGTACTTC; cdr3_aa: CASSPPTGGTDEQYF
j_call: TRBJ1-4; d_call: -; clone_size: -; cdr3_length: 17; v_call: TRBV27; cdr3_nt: TGTGCCAGCAGCCGTGGGGCAGCGAGTTCAACTAATGAAAAACTGTTTTTT; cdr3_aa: CASSRGAASSTNEKLFF
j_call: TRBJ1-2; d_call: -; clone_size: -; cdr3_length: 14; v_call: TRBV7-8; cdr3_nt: TGTGCCAGCAGCTTTAGTCCCTTCAGGGGCGGCTACACCTTC; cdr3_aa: CASSFSPFRGGYTF
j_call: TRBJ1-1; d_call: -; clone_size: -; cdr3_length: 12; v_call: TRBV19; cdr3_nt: TGTGCCAGTAGTATAGTGGGGAGTGAAGCTTTCTTT; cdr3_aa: CASSIVGSEAFF
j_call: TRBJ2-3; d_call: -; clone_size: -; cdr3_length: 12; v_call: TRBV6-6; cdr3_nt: TGTGCCAGCAGCCCCACAGCTAATACGCAGTATTTT; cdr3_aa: CASSPTANTQYF
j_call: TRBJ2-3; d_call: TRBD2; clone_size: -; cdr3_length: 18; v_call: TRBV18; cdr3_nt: TGTGCCAGCTCACCGGGCCTAGCGGGGGCCGGTGATCCAGATACGCAGTATTTT; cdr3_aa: CASSPGLAGAGDPDTQYF
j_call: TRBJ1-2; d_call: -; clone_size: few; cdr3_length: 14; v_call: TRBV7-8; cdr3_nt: TGTGCCAGCAGCTTAGTGGGGGGAAACTATGGCTACACCTTC; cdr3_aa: CASSLVGGNYGYTF
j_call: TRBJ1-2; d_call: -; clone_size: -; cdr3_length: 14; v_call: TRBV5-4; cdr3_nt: TGTGCCAGCAGCCGGGGAGAAATCCTCGGGGGCTACACCTTC; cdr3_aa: CASSRGEILGGYTF
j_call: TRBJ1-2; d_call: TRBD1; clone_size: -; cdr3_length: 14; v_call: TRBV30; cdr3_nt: TGTGCCTGGAGTCGCGCGGGACAGGGTAATGGCTACACCTTC; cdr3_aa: CAWSRAGQGNGYTF
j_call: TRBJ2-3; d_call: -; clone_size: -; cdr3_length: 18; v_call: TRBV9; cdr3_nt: TGTGCCAGCAGCTCCCATTCCCTCTCCGGCGGACTCACAGATACGCAGTATTTT; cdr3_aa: CASSSHSLSGGLTDTQYF
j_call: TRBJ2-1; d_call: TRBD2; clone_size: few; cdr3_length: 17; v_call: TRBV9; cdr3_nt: TGTGCCAGCAGCTCAACTAGCGGGGGGGCCGCCTACAATGAGCAGTTCTTC; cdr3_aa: CASSSTSGGAAYNEQFF
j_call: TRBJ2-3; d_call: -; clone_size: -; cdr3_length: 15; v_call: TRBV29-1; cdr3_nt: TGCAGCGTTGAGAGCCGGGACTTCTTTACAGATACGCAGTATTTT; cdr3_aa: CSVESRDFFTDTQYF
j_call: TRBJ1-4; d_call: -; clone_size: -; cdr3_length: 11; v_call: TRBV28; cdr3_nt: TGTGCCAGCAGTTTCAGGGAAAAACTGTTTTTT; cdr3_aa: CASSFREKLFF
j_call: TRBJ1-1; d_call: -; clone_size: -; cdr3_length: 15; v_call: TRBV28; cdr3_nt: TGTGCCAGCAGTTTATCCGGGGGGACGAACACTGAAGCTTTCTTT; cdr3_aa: CASSLSGGTNTEAFF
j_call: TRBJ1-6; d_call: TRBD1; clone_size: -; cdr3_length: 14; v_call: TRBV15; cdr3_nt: TGTGCCACCAGCCGGGACAGGGCATTTACACCCCTCCACTTT; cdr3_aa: CATSRDRAFTPLHF
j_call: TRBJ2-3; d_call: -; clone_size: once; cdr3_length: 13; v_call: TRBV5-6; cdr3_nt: TGTGCCAGCACCCAACCCGCGGCAGATACGCAGTATTTT; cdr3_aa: CASTQPAADTQYF
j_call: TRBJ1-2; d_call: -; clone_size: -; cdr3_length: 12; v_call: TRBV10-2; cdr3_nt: TGCGCCAGCCCAGACACACCTCGGGGCTACACCTTC; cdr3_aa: CASPDTPRGYTF
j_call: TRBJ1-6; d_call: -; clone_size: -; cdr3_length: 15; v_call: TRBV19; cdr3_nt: TGTGCCAGTAGTATGGAGGGATGGGGTACGGGATCCCTCCACTTT; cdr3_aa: CASSMEGWGTGSLHF
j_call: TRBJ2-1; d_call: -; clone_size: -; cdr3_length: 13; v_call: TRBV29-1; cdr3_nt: TGCAGCGTTTCCGGGAGCTCCTACAATGAGCAGTTCTTC; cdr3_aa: CSVSGSSYNEQFF
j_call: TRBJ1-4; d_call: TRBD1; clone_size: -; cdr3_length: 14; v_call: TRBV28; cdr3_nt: TGTGCCAGCAGGCGACAGGGAGGTGATGAAAAACTGTTTTTT; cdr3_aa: CASRRQGGDEKLFF
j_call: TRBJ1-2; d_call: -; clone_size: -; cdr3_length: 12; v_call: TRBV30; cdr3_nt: TGTGCCTGGTCGGCCGGGGGCTATGGCTACACCTTC; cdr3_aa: CAWSAGGYGYTF
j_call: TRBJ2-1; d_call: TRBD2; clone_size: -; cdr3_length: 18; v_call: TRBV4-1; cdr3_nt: TGCGCCAGCAGCCAAGAGGCTAGCGGGGCGAGCTCCTACAATGAGCAGTTCTTC; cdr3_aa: CASSQEASGASSYNEQFF
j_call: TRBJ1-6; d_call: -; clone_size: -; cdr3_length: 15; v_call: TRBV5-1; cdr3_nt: TGCGCCAGCAGCTCGGCGGGGGGTAATAATTCACCCCTCCACTTT; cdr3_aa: CASSSAGGNNSPLHF
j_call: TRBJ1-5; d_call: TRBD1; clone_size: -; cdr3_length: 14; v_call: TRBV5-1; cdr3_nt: TGCGCCAGCAGCCAGGGGGACGGCAATCAGCCCCAGCATTTT; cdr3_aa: CASSQGDGNQPQHF
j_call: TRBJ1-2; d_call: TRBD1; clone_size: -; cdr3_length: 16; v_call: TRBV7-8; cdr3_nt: TGTGCCAGCAGCTACAGGGACAGGGTACGGTACTATGGCTACACCTTC; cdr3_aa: CASSYRDRVRYYGYTF